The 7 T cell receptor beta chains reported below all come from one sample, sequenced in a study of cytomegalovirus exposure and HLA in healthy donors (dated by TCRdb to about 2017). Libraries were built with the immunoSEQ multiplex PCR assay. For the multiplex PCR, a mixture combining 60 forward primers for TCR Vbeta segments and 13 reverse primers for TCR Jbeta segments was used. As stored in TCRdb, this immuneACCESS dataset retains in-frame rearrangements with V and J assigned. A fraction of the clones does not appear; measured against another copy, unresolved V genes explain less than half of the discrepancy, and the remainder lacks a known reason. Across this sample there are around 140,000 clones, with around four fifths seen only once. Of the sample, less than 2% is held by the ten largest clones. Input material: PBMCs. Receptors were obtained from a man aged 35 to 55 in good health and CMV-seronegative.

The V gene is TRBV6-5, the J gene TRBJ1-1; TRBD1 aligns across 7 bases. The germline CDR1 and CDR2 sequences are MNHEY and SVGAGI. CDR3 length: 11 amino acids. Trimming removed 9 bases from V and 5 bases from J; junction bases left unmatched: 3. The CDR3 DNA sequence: TGTGCCAGTTTACAGGGGACTGAAGCTTTCTTT. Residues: CASLQGTEAFF.

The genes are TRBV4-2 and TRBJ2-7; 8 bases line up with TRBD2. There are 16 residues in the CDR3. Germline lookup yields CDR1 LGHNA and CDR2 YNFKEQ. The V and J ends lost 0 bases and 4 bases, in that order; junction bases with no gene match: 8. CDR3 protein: CASSQDWDSGIYEQYF. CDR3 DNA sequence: TGTGCCAGCAGCCAAGATTGGGATAGCGGGATATACGAGCAGTACTTC.

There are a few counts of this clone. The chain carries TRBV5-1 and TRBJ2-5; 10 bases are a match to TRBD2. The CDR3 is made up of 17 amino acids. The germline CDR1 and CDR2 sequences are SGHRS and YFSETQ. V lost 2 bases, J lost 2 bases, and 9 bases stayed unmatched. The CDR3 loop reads CASSFGMVAGGQETQYF. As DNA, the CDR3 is TGCGCCAGCAGCTTTGGTATGGTAGCGGGAGGTCAAGAGACCCAGTACTTC.

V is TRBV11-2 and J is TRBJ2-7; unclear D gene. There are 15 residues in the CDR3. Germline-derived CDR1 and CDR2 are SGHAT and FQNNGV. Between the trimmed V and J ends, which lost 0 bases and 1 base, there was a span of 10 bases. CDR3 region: CASSLEGELSYEQYF. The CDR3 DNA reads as TGTGCCAGCAGCTTAGAGGGCGAGCTATCCTACGAGCAGTACTTC.

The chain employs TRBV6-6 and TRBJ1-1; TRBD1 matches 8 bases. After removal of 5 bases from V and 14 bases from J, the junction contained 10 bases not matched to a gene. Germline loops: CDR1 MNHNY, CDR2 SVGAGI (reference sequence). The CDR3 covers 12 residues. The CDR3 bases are TGTGCCAGCAGTGACCGGACAGGGAGAATCTTCTTT. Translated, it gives CASSDRTGRIFF.

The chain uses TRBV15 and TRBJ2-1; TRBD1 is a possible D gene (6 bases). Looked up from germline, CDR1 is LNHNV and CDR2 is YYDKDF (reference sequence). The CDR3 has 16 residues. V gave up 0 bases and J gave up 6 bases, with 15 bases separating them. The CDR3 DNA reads TGTGCCACCAGCAGAGAGAAATACTCAGGGGTCAATGAGCAGTTCTTC. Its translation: CATSREKYSGVNEQFF.

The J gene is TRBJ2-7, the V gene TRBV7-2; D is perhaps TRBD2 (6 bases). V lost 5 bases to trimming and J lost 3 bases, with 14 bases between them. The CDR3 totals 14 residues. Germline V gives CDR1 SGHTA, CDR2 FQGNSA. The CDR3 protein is CASSLGLQGYEQYF. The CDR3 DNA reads TGTGCCAGCAGCCTAGGACTACAAGGCTACGAGCAGTACTTC.